The entry that follows covers one TCR beta chain sequence. Other DNA variants within this sample encode the same CDR3. There are 15 residues in the CDR3. Deletions cut 6 bases from V and 0 bases from J, with 12 bases between. CDR1 MDHEN and CDR2 SYDVKM come from the germline V gene. Measured with immunoSEQ multiplex PCR; TCRdb has only the in-frame clones, and not every one. The sample yields 160,000 or so clones, approximately 81% seen once. Clinical history as reported by participants underpinned cohort assignment. The data were obtained in a study of blood T cell repertoires in COVID-19. Study summary: From T cells, B-cell-depleted T cells, or PBMCs came the material, which was cDNA or gDNA.

The source of this sequence is a woman in her 50s who had recovered from COVID-19. The rearrangement joins TRBV28 to TRBJ1-5; possibly TRBD1 for D (5 bases). Source material: PBMCs or T cells enriched from blood (not recorded which). The CDR3 protein is CASSPAGGSNQPQHF. The CDR3 DNA follows: TGTGCCAGCAGCCCTGCCGGGGGTAGCAATCAGCCCCAGCATTTT.